This TCR beta chain was captured in a study of T-cell reconstitution after alpha-beta-depleted transplantation in children. The TCRbeta library incorporated unique molecular identifiers. TCRdb re-called the PCR reads through MiXCR, storing one row per CDR3 protein. Among about 370,000 distinct CDR3 sequences listed, roughly 22% were seen once. CDR1 is LGHDT and CDR2 is YNNKEL in the germline V gene (reference sequence). V lost 8 bases and J 0 bases, leaving 8 bases between the germline ends. This CDR3 has 13 residues. The chain employs TRBV3-1 and TRBJ1-5, with D hard to call. This clonotype was obtained from a human donor who donated a stem cell graft to a child with acute myeloid leukemia. The material was PBMCs from the stem cell graft donor, obtained from the stem cell graft. CDR3 sequence reads: CASRADSNQPQHF. The CDR3 nucleotides are TGTGCCAGCCGGGCAGATAGCAATCAGCCCCAGCATTTT.